The next 18 T cell receptor beta chains were all read from a single sample in a study of early T cells in non-severe SARS-CoV-2 infection. TCRdb itself ran the 5' RACE reads through MiXCR, one entry per CDR3 protein. The sample gives roughly 68,000 distinct CDR3 sequences, about 4.9% of which show up once; 4.9% is in the top ten. The sample consisted of whole blood. These receptors all stem from an adult who was a healthcare worker with PCR-confirmed SARS-CoV-2 infection or an uninfected control (not recorded which).

In its sample, this clonotype was seen many times. The J gene is TRBJ2-2, the V gene TRBV28; D uncertain. This CDR3 contains 14 residues. Trimming removed 5 bases from V and 3 bases from J, with 10 bases in between. CDR1 and CDR2 from the germline V gene are MDHEN and SYDVKM. Here the CDR3 reads CASSRGRDTGELFF. The CDR3 DNA reads TGTGCCAGCAGTCGCGGAAGGGACACCGGGGAGCTGTTTTTT.

This clonotype was counted at least ten times. This rearrangement joins TRBV28 to TRBJ2-3, with a weak D call TRBD1 (6 bases). Trimming took 6 bases from V and 6 from J, leaving 13 bases between them. This CDR3 contains 13 residues. Germline V lookup: CDR1 MDHEN, CDR2 SYDVKM. The CDR3 sequence: CASSNPQGDTQYF. The CDR3 DNA reads as TGTGCCAGCAGCAATCCTCAGGGGGATACGCAGTATTTT.

There are a few counts of this clonotype. The chain is built from TRBV5-1 and TRBJ1-2; tentatively, D is TRBD1 (6 bases). This CDR3 spans 14 amino acids. V lost 5 bases, J lost 4 bases, and 15 bases lay in between. CDR1 is SGHRS, CDR2 YFSETQ, per germline. CDR3 nucleotide sequence: TGCGCCAGCAGTCAATTACAGGGACCCTATGGCTACACCTTC. Its protein product is CASSQLQGPYGYTF.

This chain uses TRBV3-1 with TRBJ2-4; D gene unclear. The CDR3 consists of 13 residues. The V gene's germline CDR1 is LGHDT and CDR2 YNNKEL (reference sequence). Between the trimmed V and J ends, which lost 0 bases and 7 bases, there was a span of 7 bases. The CDR3 DNA reads TGTGCCAGCAGCCAAGACCCTCACAACATTCAGTACTTC. Translated, it gives CASSQDPHNIQYF.

At least ten counts were recorded for this clonotype. The chain couples TRBV20-1 to TRBJ1-5; D possibly corresponds to TRBD1 (5 bases). The CDR3 is 15 amino acids. CDR1 and CDR2 from the germline V gene are DFQATT and SNEGSKA (reference sequence). Trimming removed 0 bases from V and 1 base from J, with 10 bases in between. In DNA form, the CDR3 reads TGCAGTGCTAGAGAGTCCAGGGTGAGCAATCAGCCCCAGCATTTT. Protein: CSARESRVSNQPQHF.

In this sample, this clonotype is medium-sized. The rearrangement uses TRBV25-1 and TRBJ2-7; TRBD1 matches at 9 bases. V shed 4 bases, J shed 0 bases, and the junction held 7 bases outside the gene matches. Germline CDR1 is MGHDK and CDR2 is SYGVNS. CDR3 length: 16 residues. This CDR3 reads CASSATRDRDSYEQYF. Written as DNA, the CDR3 is TGTGCCAGCAGTGCCACTCGGGACAGGGACTCCTACGAGCAGTACTTC.

Regarding this clonotype: A single base separates this from a much larger clone, so it may be a read error. The chain carries TRBV6-5 and TRBJ2-7, with TRBD2 matching 9 bases. In germline, CDR1 is MNHEY, CDR2 SVGAGI. This CDR3 has 16 residues. V gave up 0 bases and J gave up 5 bases; unmatched junction bases: 8. The CDR3 DNA sequence: TGTGCCAGCAGTTACTCGGTAGCGGGAGAGTGCAACGAGCAGTACTTC. This gives the protein CASSYSVAGECNEQYF.

In its sample, this clonotype was seen many times. The chain links TRBV2 to TRBJ2-7; D possibly uses TRBD1 or TRBD2 (6 bases each). V gave up 8 bases and J gave up 7 bases, with 18 bases separating them. Per germline, CDR1 SNHLY and CDR2 FYNNEI. CDR3 length: 13 residues. The CDR3 is CASGREQGGEQYF. CDR3 nucleotides: TGTGCCAGCGGCCGAGAACAGGGAGGTGAGCAGTACTTC.

This clonotype was found many times. The chain uses TRBV6-5 and TRBJ2-3; 8 nucleotides line up with TRBD2. Germline V CDR1 and CDR2: MNHEY, SVGAGI. This CDR3 is 14 amino acids long. J was trimmed by 2 bases and V by 8 bases; bases with no gene match: 6. The CDR3 loop reads CASGKAGVTDTQYF. Here the CDR3 DNA reads TGTGCCAGCGGGAAAGCGGGGGTCACAGATACGCAGTATTTT.

This clonotype was recorded at least ten times. This chain uses TRBV5-8 with TRBJ2-1, with 7 bases aligning to TRBD1. The V gene's germline CDR1 is SGHTS and CDR2 YDEGEE. The length of the CDR3 is 13 residues. J was trimmed by 7 bases and V by 4 bases; bases with no gene match: 5. CDR3 amino acids: CASSLYRGNEQFF. Here the CDR3 DNA reads TGTGCCAGCAGCCTCTACAGGGGTAATGAGCAGTTCTTC.

In this sample, this clonotype turned up a few times. The chain links TRBV20-1 to TRBJ2-1; TRBD2 aligns across 12 bases. This CDR3 spans 16 amino acids. J lost 5 bases, V lost 5 bases, and 10 bases had no gene match. CDR1 is DFQATT and CDR2 is SNEGSKA in the germline V gene (reference sequence). The DNA of the CDR3 is TGCAGTGCTTATGAAACACTAGCGGGAGGTAACAATGAGCAGTTCTTC. Amino acids: CSAYETLAGGNNEQFF.

V and J are TRBV20-1 and TRBJ2-7, with D perhaps TRBD2 (6 bases). V was clipped by 5 bases and J by 0 bases, with 11 bases between them. CDR1 is DFQATT, CDR2 SNEGSKA, per germline (reference sequence). The CDR3 sequence is 13 residues long. The CDR3 reads CSAWRGDSYEQYF. The CDR3, as DNA: TGCAGTGCTTGGCGGGGAGACTCCTACGAGCAGTACTTC.

This clonotype occurred a few times. This chain connects TRBV10-1 to TRBJ2-2; 12 bases line up with TRBD2. The germline V gene encodes CDR1 WNHNN and CDR2 SYGVQD (reference sequence). The CDR3 is 14 amino acids. V lost 4 bases, J lost 6 bases, and 0 bases stayed unmatched. This CDR3 is CASSGLAGAGELFF. The DNA of the CDR3 is TGCGCCAGCAGTGGACTAGCGGGAGCCGGGGAGCTGTTTTTT.

This clonotype was observed at least ten times. The chain carries TRBV15 and TRBJ1-5, with TRBD1 identical over 7 bases. Germline trimming cut 3 bases from V and 6 bases from J; bases unmatched to any gene: 11. Germline V gene sequence: CDR1 LNHNV, CDR2 YYDKDF (reference sequence). The CDR3 runs to 16 residues. The CDR3 sequence is CATSRPAQGDGQPQHF. CDR3 DNA sequence: TGTGCCACCAGCAGGCCTGCCCAGGGGGATGGTCAGCCCCAGCATTTT.

This clonotype was found many times. The rearrangement joins TRBV7-9 to TRBJ1-1; the D gene is possibly TRBD1 (6 bases). V lost 3 bases and J lost 6, with 17 bases in between. Looked up from germline, CDR1 is SEHNR and CDR2 is FQNEAQ (reference sequence). This CDR3 is built from 15 residues. The CDR3, as DNA: TGTGCCAGCAGCTTTCCCCTTGGGACAACCCCTGAAGCTTTCTTT. Translating it yields CASSFPLGTTPEAFF.

V and J are TRBV5-1 and TRBJ1-1, with D possibly being TRBD1 (6 bases). The CDR3 runs to 14 residues. V lost 4 bases to trimming and J lost 8 bases, with 18 bases between them. Germline CDR1 and CDR2: SGHRS and YFSETQ. The CDR3, as DNA: TGCGCCAGCAGCCCCTTTGGGGGGGGCATGGAAGCTTTCTTT. Translation gives CASSPFGGGMEAFF. The entire variable domain, with the rest obtained from reference TRBV5-1 and TRBJ1-1, is as follows: KAGVTQTPRYLIKTRGQQVTLSCSPISGHRSVSWYQQTPGQGLQFLFEYFSETQRNKGNFPGRFSGRQFSNSRSEMNVSTLELGDSALYLCASSPFGGGMEAFFGQGTRLTVV.

This clonotype occurred many times. The rearrangement links TRBV11-2 to TRBJ2-3; unclear D gene. The CDR3 is 14 amino acids. The germline gives CDR1 SGHAT, CDR2 FQNNGV. With 4 bases removed from V and 1 base from J, the gap between germline ends came to 9 bases. CDR3 nucleotides: TGTGCCAGCAGCTCCCGGGCCGGCACAGATACGCAGTATTTT. Translated, it gives CASSSRAGTDTQYF.

This clonotype came up many times. This chain uses TRBV29-1 with TRBJ1-6; a possible D gene is TRBD1 (6 bases). Germline CDR1 is SQVTM and CDR2 is ANQGSEA. This CDR3 has 13 residues. V lost 5 bases and J 6 bases, leaving 11 bases between the germline ends. In nucleotides, the CDR3 is TGCAGCGTTCGGACAGTGGCTAATTCACCCCTCCACTTT. It translates to CSVRTVANSPLHF.